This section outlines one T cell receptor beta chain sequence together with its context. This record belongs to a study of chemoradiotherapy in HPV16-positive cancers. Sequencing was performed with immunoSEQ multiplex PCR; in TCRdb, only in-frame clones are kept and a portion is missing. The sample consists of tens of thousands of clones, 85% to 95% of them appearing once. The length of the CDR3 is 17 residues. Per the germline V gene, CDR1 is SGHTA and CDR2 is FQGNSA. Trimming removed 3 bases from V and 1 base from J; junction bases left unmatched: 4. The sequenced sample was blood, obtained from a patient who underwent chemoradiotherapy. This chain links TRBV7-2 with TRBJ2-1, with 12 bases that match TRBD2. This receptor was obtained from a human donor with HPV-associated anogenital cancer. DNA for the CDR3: TGTGCCAGCAGCTTTATCGGGACTAGCGGGTCCTACAATGAGCAGTTCTTC. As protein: CASSFIGTSGSYNEQFF.